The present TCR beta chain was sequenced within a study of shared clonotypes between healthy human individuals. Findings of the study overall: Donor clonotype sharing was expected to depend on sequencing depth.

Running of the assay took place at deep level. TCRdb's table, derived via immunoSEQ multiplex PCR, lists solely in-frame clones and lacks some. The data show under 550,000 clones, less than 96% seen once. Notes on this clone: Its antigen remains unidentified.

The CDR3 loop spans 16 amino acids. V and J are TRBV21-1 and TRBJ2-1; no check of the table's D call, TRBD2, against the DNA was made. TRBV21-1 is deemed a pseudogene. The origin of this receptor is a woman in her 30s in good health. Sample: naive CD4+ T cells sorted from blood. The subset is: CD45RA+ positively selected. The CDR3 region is CASSAGLAGVHNEQFF. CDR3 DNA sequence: TGTGCCAGCAGCGCGGGACTAGCGGGAGTCCACAATGAGCAGTTCTTC.